Presented here are 18 T cell receptor beta chains from one specimen sequenced in a study of blood T cell repertoires in COVID-19. TCRdb keeps only in-frame clones here, not all; method: immunoSEQ multiplex PCR. The table lists some 330,000 clones, roughly four fifths of them singletons. Sequenced input: PBMCs or T cells enriched from blood (not recorded which). Receptors were obtained from a woman between 50 and 59 years old who had recovered from COVID-19.

This CDR3 is CSVEALTGAKNIQYF. CDR3 nucleotide sequence: TGCAGCGTTGAGGCACTCACCGGGGCCAAAAACATTCAGTACTTC. The rearrangement joins TRBV29-1 to TRBJ2-4; D is unclear. Trimming shortened V by 3 bases and J by 1 base, and 13 bases separated the two germline ends. Germline V gives CDR1 SQVTM, CDR2 ANQGSEA. The CDR3 totals 15 residues.

This clone was seen only a few times. The chain recombines TRBV7-6 with TRBJ2-2, with D uncertain. CDR3 length equals 19 residues. The V gene's germline CDR1 is SGHVS and CDR2 FNYEAQ. V lost 5 bases and J lost 6, with 28 bases in between. The CDR3 DNA reads as TGTGCCAGCAGCCCTGCTGTCGTACTACTCTATACGGTACCCGGGGAGCTGTTTTTT. Amino acid sequence: CASSPAVVLLYTVPGELFF.

Note on this clone: Other DNA sequences in this sample translate to the same CDR3. The chain is built from TRBV28 and TRBJ1-2; no definite D call. Germline loops: CDR1 MDHEN, CDR2 SYDVKM. The CDR3 has 11 amino acids. V gave up 6 bases and J gave up 4 bases, with 6 bases separating them. In DNA, the CDR3 is TGTGCCAGCAGCGACTCCTATGGCTACACCTTC. Encoded protein: CASSDSYGYTF.

The chain joins TRBV7-8 to TRBJ1-2, with D unclear. Germline assignment: CDR1 SGHVS and CDR2 FQNEAQ. The CDR3 extends over 19 amino acids. V lost 5 bases, J lost 3 bases, and 28 bases lay in between. The CDR3 DNA follows: TGTGCCAGCAGCCCCCTCGGTCAGGAGGTAGGTCCCCCCGACTATGGCTACACCTTC. Amino acid sequence: CASSPLGQEVGPPDYGYTF. The variable domain in full, completed from reference TRBV7-8 and TRBJ1-2, reads GAGVSQSPRYKVAKRGQDVALRCDPISGHVSLFWYQQALGQGPEFLTYFQNEAQLDKSGLPSDRFFAERPEGSVSTLKIQRTQQEDSAVYLCASSPLGQEVGPPDYGYTFGSGTRLTVV.

This clone appeared once. The chain uses TRBV11-3 and TRBJ1-3; D not resolved. V lost 3 bases and J lost 2, with 8 bases in between. The CDR3 covers 14 residues. Germline V gene data show CDR1 as SGHNT and CDR2 as YENEEA. The chain's CDR3 is CASSFPPAGNTIYF. For the CDR3, the DNA is TGTGCCAGCAGCTTTCCCCCGGCTGGAAACACCATATATTTT.

The chain carries TRBV7-9 and TRBJ2-7; D call uncertain. The CDR3 runs to 13 residues. The V and J ends lost 0 bases and 3 bases respectively, with 6 bases between them. The germline V gene encodes CDR1 SEHNR and CDR2 FQNEAQ (reference sequence). CDR3 sequence reads: CASSLADSYEQYF. The CDR3 region has the DNA TGTGCCAGCAGCTTAGCTGATAGCTACGAGCAGTACTTC.

CDR3 region: CATSIRRRLAVYNEQFF. As DNA, the CDR3 is TGTGCCACCAGCATCAGACGGAGGCTAGCAGTCTACAATGAGCAGTTCTTC. The chain couples TRBV15 to TRBJ2-1; the D gene is possibly TRBD2 (5 bases). The V gene's germline CDR1 is LNHNV and CDR2 YYDKDF (reference sequence). V lost 4 bases to trimming and J lost 3 bases, with 19 bases between them. This CDR3 is built from 17 residues.

The rearrangement joins TRBV11-2 to TRBJ2-1; D not resolved. The CDR3 runs 13 residues. V was shortened by 1 base and J by 1 base, with 2 bases between the two germline ends. Germline CDR1 is SGHAT and CDR2 is FQNNGV. The CDR3 region has the DNA TGTGCCAGCAGCTTAGTATCCTACAATGAGCAGTTCTTC. The encoded protein is CASSLVSYNEQFF. Looking up the rest from reference TRBV11-2 and TRBJ2-1 gives the full variable domain: EAGVAQSPRYKIIEKRQSVAFWCNPISGHATLYWYQQILGQGPKLLIQFQNNGVVDDSQLPKDRFSAERLKGVDSTLKIQPAKLEDSAVYLCASSLVSYNEQFFGPGTRLTVL.

The J gene is TRBJ2-7, the V gene TRBV3-1 (or the pseudogene TRBV3-2); D is possibly TRBD2 (5 bases). This CDR3 region has 13 residues. The V end lost 4 bases, the J end lost 7 bases, and 14 bases lay between the germline ends. In germline, CDR1 is LGHDT, CDR2 YNNKEL (reference sequence). The CDR3 sequence is CASSPGSPGEQYF. For the CDR3, the DNA is TGTGCCAGCAGCCCCGGCTCCCCGGGGGAGCAGTACTTC.

The chain employs TRBV6-2 or TRBV6-3 and TRBJ2-2, with a weak D call TRBD2 (5 bases). This CDR3 has 15 residues. The germline V and J ends were trimmed by 4 bases and 0 bases, with 9 bases remaining between them. Looked up from germline, CDR1 is MNHEY and CDR2 is SVGEGT. The CDR3 spells CASSSNGANTGELFF. In DNA, the CDR3 is TGTGCCAGCAGTTCCAACGGGGCGAACACCGGGGAGCTGTTTTTT.

The chain uses TRBV7-9 and TRBJ1-2; D ambiguous. The CDR3 covers 14 residues. Trimming left V 1 base short and J 10 bases short, with 16 bases between. Germline-derived CDR1 and CDR2 are SEHNR and FQNEAQ (reference sequence). The CDR3 bases are TGTGCCAGCAGCTTAGATTCCCTGAGGGCTGACTACACCTTC. Its translation: CASSLDSLRADYTF. Combining the CDR3 with reference TRBV7-9 and TRBJ1-2 gives the whole variable domain DTGVSQNPRHKITKRGQNVTFRCDPISEHNRLYWYRQTLGQGPEFLTYFQNEAQLEKSRLLSDRFSAERPKGSFSTLEIQRTEQGDSAMYLCASSLDSLRADYTFGSGTRLTVV.

This clone was found once. The rearrangement uses TRBV7-2 and TRBJ1-6, with 7 bases that match TRBD1. The J segment lost 5 bases and the V segment lost 5 bases, leaving 3 bases of the junction unmatched. The CDR3 is 14 residues long. CDR1 SGHTA and CDR2 FQGNSA come from the germline V gene. DNA for the CDR3: TGTGCCAGCAGCCGCCAGGGGGATAATTCACCCCTCCACTTT. As protein: CASSRQGDNSPLHF.

Note on this clone: Other DNA sequences within the sample encode an identical CDR3. V and J are TRBV6-5 and TRBJ1-1; the D gene is possibly TRBD1 (5 bases). The germline gives CDR1 MNHEY, CDR2 SVGAGI. CDR3 length: 13 amino acids. Trimming took 6 bases from V and 1 from J, leaving 9 bases between them. Written as DNA, the CDR3 is TGTGCCAGCAGGAGAACAGGGAACACTGAAGCTTTCTTT. Translation gives CASRRTGNTEAFF.

The chain recombines TRBV2 with TRBJ1-6; D not resolved. This CDR3 has 13 residues. CDR1 SNHLY and CDR2 FYNNEI come from the germline V gene. Trimming shortened V by 7 bases and J by 5 bases, and 9 bases separated the two germline ends. Here the CDR3 reads CASTSLNNSPLHF. As DNA, the CDR3 is TGTGCCAGCACGTCACTGAATAATTCACCCCTCCACTTT.

The chain recombines TRBV4-2 with TRBJ2-5, with TRBD2 identical over 7 bases. The V segment lost 0 bases and the J segment 5 bases; nucleotides outside the gene matches: 6. From germline, CDR1 is LGHNA and CDR2 YNFKEQ. The CDR3 has 15 amino acids. This CDR3 is CASSQERGRWETQYF. Written as DNA, the CDR3 is TGTGCCAGCAGCCAAGAGCGGGGGAGGTGGGAGACCCAGTACTTC.

V gene TRBV9 combines with J gene TRBJ2-3; 7 bases are shared with TRBD1. This CDR3 is built from 16 residues. The V gene end was trimmed by 0 bases and the J gene end by 1 base; junction bases not matched to a gene: 5. Per the germline V gene, CDR1 is SGDLS and CDR2 is YYNGEE. The DNA for the CDR3 is TGTGCCAGCAGCGTAGGGGCAGGGGGAGGCACAGATACGCAGTATTTT. This translates into CASSVGAGGGTDTQYF.

For the CDR3, the DNA is TGTGCTAGTGGTTTGGGCGTGGAGCAGTACTTC. Its translation is CASGLGVEQYF. V is TRBV12-5 and J is TRBJ2-7; D gene ambiguous. Germline V CDR1 and CDR2: LGHNT, FRNRAP. This CDR3 region has 11 residues. V was pared by 1 base and J by 7 bases, with 5 bases between.

This chain uses TRBV5-8 with TRBJ1-2, with D perhaps TRBD1 (5 bases). Per germline, CDR1 SGHTS and CDR2 YDEGEE. V lost 3 bases and J lost 0, with 12 bases in between. This CDR3 spans 15 amino acids. The CDR3 is CASSSRGSANYGYTF. CDR3 in DNA: TGTGCCAGCAGCTCCCGGGGGTCGGCTAACTATGGCTACACCTTC.